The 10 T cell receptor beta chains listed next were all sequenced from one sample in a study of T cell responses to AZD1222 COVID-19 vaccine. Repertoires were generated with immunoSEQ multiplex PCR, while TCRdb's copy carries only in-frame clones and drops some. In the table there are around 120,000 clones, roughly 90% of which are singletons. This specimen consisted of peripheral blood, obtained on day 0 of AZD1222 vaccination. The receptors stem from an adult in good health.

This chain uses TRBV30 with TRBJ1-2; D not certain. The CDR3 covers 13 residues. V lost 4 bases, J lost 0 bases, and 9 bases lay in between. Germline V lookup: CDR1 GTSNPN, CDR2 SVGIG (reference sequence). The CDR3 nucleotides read TGTGCCTGGATTATATCCGCTAACTATGGCTACACCTTC. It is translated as CAWIISANYGYTF.

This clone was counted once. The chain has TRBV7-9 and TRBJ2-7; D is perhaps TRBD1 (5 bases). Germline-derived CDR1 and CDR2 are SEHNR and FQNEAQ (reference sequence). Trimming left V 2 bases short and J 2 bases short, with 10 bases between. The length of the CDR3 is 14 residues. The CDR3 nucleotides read TGTGCCAGCAGCTTAAGGGGTTATACCTACGAGCAGTACTTC. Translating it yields CASSLRGYTYEQYF.

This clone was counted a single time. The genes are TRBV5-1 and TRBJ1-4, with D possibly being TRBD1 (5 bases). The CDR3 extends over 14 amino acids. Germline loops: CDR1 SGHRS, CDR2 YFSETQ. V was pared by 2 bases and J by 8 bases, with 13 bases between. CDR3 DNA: TGCGCCAGCAGCTTAGGGGCAGCTCAGGAAAAACTGTTTTTT. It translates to CASSLGAAQEKLFF.

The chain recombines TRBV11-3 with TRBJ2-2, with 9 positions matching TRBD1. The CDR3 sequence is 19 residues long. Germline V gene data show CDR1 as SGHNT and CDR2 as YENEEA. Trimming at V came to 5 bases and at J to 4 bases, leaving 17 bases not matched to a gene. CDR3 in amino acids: CASSRGTGFVGESTGELFF. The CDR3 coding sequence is TGTGCCAGCAGCCGCGGGACAGGGTTCGTGGGAGAGAGCACCGGGGAGCTGTTTTTT.

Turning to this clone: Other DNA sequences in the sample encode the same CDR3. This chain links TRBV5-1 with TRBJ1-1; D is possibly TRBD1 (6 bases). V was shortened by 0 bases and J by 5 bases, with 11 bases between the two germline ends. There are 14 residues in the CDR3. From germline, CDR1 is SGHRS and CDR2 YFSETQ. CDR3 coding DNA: TGCGCCAGCAGCTTGGCCGGGACAAATACTGAAGCTTTCTTT. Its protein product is CASSLAGTNTEAFF.

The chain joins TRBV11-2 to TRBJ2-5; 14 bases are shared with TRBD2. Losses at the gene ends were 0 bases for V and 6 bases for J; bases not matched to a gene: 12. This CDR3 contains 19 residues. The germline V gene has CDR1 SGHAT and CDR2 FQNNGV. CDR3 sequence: CASSLDSGLAGGERKTQYF. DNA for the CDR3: TGTGCCAGCAGCTTAGATTCAGGACTAGCGGGGGGAGAACGGAAGACCCAGTACTTC.

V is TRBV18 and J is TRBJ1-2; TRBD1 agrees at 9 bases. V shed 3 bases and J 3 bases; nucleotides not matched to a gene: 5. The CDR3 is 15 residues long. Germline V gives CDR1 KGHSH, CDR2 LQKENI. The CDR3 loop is CASSPRTGADYGYTF. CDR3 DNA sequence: TGTGCCAGCTCACCTCGGACAGGGGCAGACTATGGCTACACCTTC.

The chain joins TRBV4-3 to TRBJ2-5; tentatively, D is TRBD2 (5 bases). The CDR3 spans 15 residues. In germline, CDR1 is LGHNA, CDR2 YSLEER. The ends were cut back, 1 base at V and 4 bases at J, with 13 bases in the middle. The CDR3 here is CASSQGNGEGETQYF. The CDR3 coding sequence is TGCGCCAGCAGCCAAGGTAACGGAGAGGGAGAGACCCAGTACTTC.

CDR3 amino acids: CATTGQKVRNEQFF. The CDR3 region has the DNA TGCGCCACCACAGGACAGAAGGTACGCAATGAGCAGTTCTTC. This sequence joins TRBV10-2 and TRBJ2-1; TRBD1 is a possible D gene (6 bases). The germline V gene has CDR1 WSHSY and CDR2 SAAADI. The CDR3 extends over 14 amino acids. The V end lost 10 bases, the J end lost 6 bases, and 19 bases lay between the germline ends.

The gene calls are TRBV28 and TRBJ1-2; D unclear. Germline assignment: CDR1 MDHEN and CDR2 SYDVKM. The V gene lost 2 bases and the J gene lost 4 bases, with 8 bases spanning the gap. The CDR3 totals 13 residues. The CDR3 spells CASSLRVGYGYTF. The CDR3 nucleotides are TGTGCCAGCAGTTTACGAGTGGGCTATGGCTACACCTTC.